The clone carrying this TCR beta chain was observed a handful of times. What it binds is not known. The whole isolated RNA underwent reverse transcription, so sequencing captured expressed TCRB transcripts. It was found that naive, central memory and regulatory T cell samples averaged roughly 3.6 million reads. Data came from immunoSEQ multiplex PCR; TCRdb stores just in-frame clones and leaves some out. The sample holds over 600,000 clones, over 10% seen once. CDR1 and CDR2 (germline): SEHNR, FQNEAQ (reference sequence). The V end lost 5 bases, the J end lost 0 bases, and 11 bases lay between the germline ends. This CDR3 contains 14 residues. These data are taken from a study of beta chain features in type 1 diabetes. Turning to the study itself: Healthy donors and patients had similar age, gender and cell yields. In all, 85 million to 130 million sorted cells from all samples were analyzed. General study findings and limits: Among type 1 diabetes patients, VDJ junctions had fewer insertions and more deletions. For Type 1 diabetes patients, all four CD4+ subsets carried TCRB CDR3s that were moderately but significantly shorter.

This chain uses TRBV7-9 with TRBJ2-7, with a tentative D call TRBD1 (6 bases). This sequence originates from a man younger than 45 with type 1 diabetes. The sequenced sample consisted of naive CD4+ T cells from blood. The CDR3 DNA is TGTGCCAGCAGCCCGACAGGTGACTCCTACGAGCAGTACTTC. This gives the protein CASSPTGDSYEQYF. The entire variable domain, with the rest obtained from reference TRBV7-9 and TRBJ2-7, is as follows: DTGVSQNPRHKITKRGQNVTFRCDPISEHNRLYWYRQTLGQGPEFLTYFQNEAQLEKSRLLSDRFSAERPKGSFSTLEIQRTEQGDSAMYLCASSPTGDSYEQYFGPGTRLTVT.